The 6 T cell receptor beta chains in this list originate from one sample, sequenced in a study of T cell responses to AZD1222 COVID-19 vaccine. Sequenced by immunoSEQ multiplex PCR; TCRdb stores in-frame clones only, minus some. Of roughly 150,000 clones listed, around 89% are singletons. This specimen consisted of peripheral blood, obtained on day 0 of AZD1222 vaccination. Receptor source: an adult in good health.

A note on this clone: This specimen includes other DNA sequences encoding the same CDR3. V is TRBV30 and J is TRBJ1-6; D remains ambiguous. Germline V gene data show CDR1 as GTSNPN and CDR2 as SVGIG (reference sequence). V lost 0 bases and J 7 bases, leaving 10 bases between the germline ends. This CDR3 has 14 residues. The CDR3 DNA sequence: TGTGCCTGGAGTGTTTACGATCTCAATTCACCCCTCCACTTT. Protein sequence: CAWSVYDLNSPLHF.

This clone was detected only once. The chain combines TRBV5-1 with TRBJ2-2; D ambiguous. The CDR3 covers 13 residues. Between the trimmed V and J ends, which lost 3 bases and 3 bases, there was a span of 6 bases. Germline values: CDR1 SGHRS, CDR2 YFSETQ. This CDR3 reads CASSYDYTGELFF. The CDR3 region has the DNA TGCGCCAGCAGCTATGACTACACCGGGGAGCTGTTTTTT.

This clone appeared once. The V call is TRBV29-1, the J call TRBJ2-3, with D possibly matching TRBD1 (9 bases). Germline V gene data show CDR1 as SQVTM and CDR2 as ANQGSEA. The CDR3 is 14 amino acids. V dropped 7 bases and J dropped 1 base, with 15 bases sitting between them. Written as DNA, the CDR3 is TGCAGCGCGGGAGGGGACAGGGGCACAGATACGCAGTATTTT. Amino acid sequence: CSAGGDRGTDTQYF.

The CDR3 nucleotides read TGTGCCATCAGACCTAGCGGGGACGGCCCAGATACGCAGTATTTT. Amino acids: CAIRPSGDGPDTQYF. The chain is built from TRBV10-3 and TRBJ2-3; 9 bases are a match to TRBD2. Trimming cost V 6 bases and J 4 bases; bases outside gene matches: 8. Per germline, CDR1 ENHRY and CDR2 SYGVKD. The CDR3 contains 15 residues.

The rearrangement uses TRBV7-3 and TRBJ2-1; no firm D call. CDR1 SGHTA and CDR2 FQGTGA come from the germline V gene. V was cut by 5 bases and J by 0 bases, with 11 bases left in between. This CDR3 comprises 15 residues. Here the CDR3 DNA reads TGTGCCAGCAGCCGTTTTCCCAGCTCCTACAATGAGCAGTTCTTC. Translation: CASSRFPSSYNEQFF.

The J gene is TRBJ2-3, the V gene TRBV14, with TRBD2 matching over 10 bases. The CDR3 has 18 amino acids. Unmatched junction bases numbered 7, after V lost 0 bases and J lost 1 base. Germline loops: CDR1 SGHDN, CDR2 FVKESK. CDR3 coding DNA: TGTGCCAGCAGCCAAGACAACTTAGCGGGGGGCCGCACAGATACGCAGTATTTT. Protein product: CASSQDNLAGGRTDTQYF.